This T cell receptor (beta chain) was found in a study of control samples from healthy donors and cancer patients (TCRdb year 2020). Library preparation was by the immunoSEQ multiplex PCR assay. The table was pulled from immuneACCESS by TCRdb, which kept in-frame rearrangements only. Such tables lose some clones; where checked, under half of the loss comes from unresolved V genes, and the rest has no known cause. A total of about 100,000 clones appear in this sample, roughly 92% of them only once. The top ten hold around 3% of the sample. Regarding this clone: Its binding antigen is unknown. Base qualities are not at hand, and no much larger clone is one base apart.

This receptor was taken from a human donor in good health. The donor label of this sample is uncertain. The sequencing input was blood.

The CDR3 region: CASSIALGDTEAFF. The nucleotide sequence is given as TGTGCCAGTAGTATAGCGTTGGGGGACACTGAAGCTTTCTTT. The chain was built from TRBV19 and TRBJ1-1; TRBD1 is a weak D gene call, 5 bases matching. The CDR3 numbers 14 residues from cysteine through phenylalanine. CDR3 DNA is the only sequence kept; it has 42 bases, read in frame from the first base. The germline V gene (reference sequence) provides CDR1 LNHDA and CDR2 SQIVND. V is pared back by 1 base and J by 3 bases, with 9 bases lying between the germline termini.